The entry that follows covers one T cell receptor beta chain sequence. Its binding antigen is unknown. No base qualities exist here, and no much larger clone lies one base off it. The sample is drawn from a study of T-cell memory formation after mild COVID-19 (dated by TCRdb to the early 2020s). Concerning the study at large: TCR sequence clusters from the two donors were found to be largely donor specific. Two young, previously healthy adult volunteers, one female and one male, were included in the cohort. In a couple of donors, T-cell clones that expanded and contracted after mild COVID-19 were tracked by sequencing TCRalpha and TCRbeta repertoires over time.

Overall study outcomes, separate from this receptor: The study included only a couple of mild cases, and larger cohorts that include severe cases with pre-infection samples were judged to be necessary. The second-wave clones that peaked on day 37 were not confirmed to be SARS-CoV-2 specific. Contracting CD4+ clones turned up mainly in the CM and EM memory subsets, whereas EMRA was where CD8+ clones were enriched. Balanced CD4/CD8 phenotypes were observed for clones contracting from day 15 to 85, whereas a bias towards CD4+ was observed for a second wave of clones expanding from day 15 to 37. Some responding clones were detected in pre-infection memory, suggesting pre-existing cross-reactive memory T cells joined the SARS-CoV-2 response.

Ficoll-Paque density gradient centrifugation was the method used to isolate PBMCs. The reads were generated on an Illumina NovaSeq 6000. TCRalpha and TCRbeta cDNA libraries were built by 5'RACE with constant-segment primers, adding sample barcodes and unique molecular identifiers. Trizol reagent was used to extract RNA from every sample. Libraries were amplified in two PCR steps, with a second sample barcode and Illumina TruSeq adapters added in the second step. Sequencing of the libraries was done on an Illumina NovaSeq, producing 2 x 150 bp paired-end reads. Under the source paper's analysis protocol: With migec v1.2.7, reads were demultiplexed and then collapsed into UMI-guided consensus sequences. Using mixcr v2.1.11, the UMI consensuses were aligned to TRA and TRB V and J templates and assembled into clonotypes. A clonotype was counted as expanded or contracted only if both edgeR and NoisET called the change significant, with noise models trained on biological replicates. For edgeR calls, a false discovery rate-adjusted p below 0.01 and a log2 fold-change threshold of 1 were applied. PCA with hierarchical clustering of max-normalized trajectories of the 1000 most abundant clonotypes was used as exploratory dynamics analysis. Separately sequenced CD4+ and CD8+ repertoires were used to assign a CD4 or CD8 phenotype to each responding clone. In TCRdb, the public reads were trimmed at Q25 with fastp and aligned with MiXCR, with productive beta chains retained. Identical CDR3 protein sequences are pooled into one entry, listed with their most common genes and DNA. TCRdb's processing, not the authors', yielded these V and J calls. Within this sample are approximately 560,000 distinct CDR3 sequences, with 17% of them counted one time only. The ten largest clonotypes hold around 8.1% of the sample.

The receptor was isolated from an adult woman who had mild COVID-19 (a few samples of this study predate the infection). The sample titles of this study are shuffled in the database, so cell type and time point are left out; the donor was told from shared clones. Material: PBMCs or a T cell subset sorted from them (not recorded which).

At the DNA level, the sequence is TGTGCCAGTAGTATCTCGGGGAACACCGGGGAGCTGTTTTTT. The resulting protein is CASSISGNTGELFF. The chain is made from TRBV19 and TRBJ2-2; no D segment can be confidently identified. Reading the germline V gene (reference sequence) gives CDR1 LNHDA and CDR2 SQIVND. The junction carries 6 bases between V and J, which are trimmed by 3 bases and 1 base respectively. From the cysteine through the phenylalanine, the CDR3 covers 14 amino acids. Only the CDR3 portion is preserved as DNA: 42 bases, with reading frame beginning at the first base.